The TCR beta chain under discussion was sequenced for a study of tumor-infiltrating lymphocytes in primary liver carcinoma. Germline V gene sequence: CDR1 SEHNR, CDR2 FQNEAQ (reference sequence). The length of the CDR3 is 15 residues. The input was 500 ng total RNA; TCR beta cDNA was made from it with a constant-region primer. Libraries for TCR beta were built through three nested multiplex PCR rounds, which together made up a slightly modified ARM-PCR procedure. Both of the initial two PCR rounds ran for about 11 cycles and employed TRBV1-TRBV30 forward primers alongside a C-beta reverse primer. TCRdb fed the multiplex PCR reads into MiXCR, producing one record per CDR3 protein. The sample carries roughly 48,000 distinct CDR3 sequences, 70% to 80% recorded once. Total RNA and DNA came together from about 21-30 mg of bulk tissue without cell sorting. Findings and caveats of the study: Top clones occupying all five tumor regions numbered only about 7-24%.

As for this clonotype: Its antigen is unknown. The junction and the germline gene differ at one end; a read error may be behind it.

The TCR originated in a middle-aged man with primary liver carcinoma and hepatitis B virus infection. Sequenced material: liver tumor tissue from sampling region 3. The subset denotes: tumor region T3, left-lateral pole. The rearrangement links TRBV7-9 to TRBJ1-3; 8 bases fit TRBD1. CDR3 protein: CASTPTGGSGNTIYF. The CDR3 coding sequence is TGTGCTAGCACTCCTACAGGGGGCTCTGGAAACACCATATATTTT.